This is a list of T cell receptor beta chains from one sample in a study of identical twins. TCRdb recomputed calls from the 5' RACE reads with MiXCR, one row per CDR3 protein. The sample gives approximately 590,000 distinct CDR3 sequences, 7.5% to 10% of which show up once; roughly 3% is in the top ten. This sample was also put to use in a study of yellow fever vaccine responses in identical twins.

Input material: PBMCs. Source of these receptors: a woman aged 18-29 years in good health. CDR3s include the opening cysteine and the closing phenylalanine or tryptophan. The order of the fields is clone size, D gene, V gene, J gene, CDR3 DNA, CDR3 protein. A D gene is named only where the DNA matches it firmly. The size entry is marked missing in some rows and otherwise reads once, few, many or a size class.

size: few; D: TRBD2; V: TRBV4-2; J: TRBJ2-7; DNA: TGTGCCAGCAGTGGACTAGCGGGAGTGCACGAGCAGTACTTC; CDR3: CASSGLAGVHEQYF
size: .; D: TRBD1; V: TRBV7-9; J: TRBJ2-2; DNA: TGTGCCATAGCACAGGGGTTCAACACCGGGGAGCTGTTTTTT; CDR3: CAIAQGFNTGELFF
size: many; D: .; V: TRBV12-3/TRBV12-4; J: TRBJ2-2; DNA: TGTGCCAGCAGTTTAGTCGCGATCGGGGAGCTGTTTTTT; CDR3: CASSLVAIGELFF
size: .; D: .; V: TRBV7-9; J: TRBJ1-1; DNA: TGTGCCAGCAGCTTAGCCGTTGAAGCTTTCTTT; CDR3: CASSLAVEAFF
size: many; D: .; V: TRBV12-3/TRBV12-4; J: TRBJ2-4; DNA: TGTGCCAGCAGTCCCGGGGGACTAGCCAAAAACATTCAGTACTTC; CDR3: CASSPGGLAKNIQYF
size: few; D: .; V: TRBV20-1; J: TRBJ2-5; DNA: TGCAGTGCCTTTCAAGAGACCCAGTACTTC; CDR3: CSAFQETQYF
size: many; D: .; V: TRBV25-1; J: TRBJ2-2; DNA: TGTGCCAGCCGAGTCAAAAACACCGGGGAGCTGTTTTTT; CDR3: CASRVKNTGELFF
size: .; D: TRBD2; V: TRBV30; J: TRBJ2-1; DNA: TGTGCCTGGAGTGTCGGAATAGCGGGGTACAATGAGCAGTTCTTC; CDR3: CAWSVGIAGYNEQFF
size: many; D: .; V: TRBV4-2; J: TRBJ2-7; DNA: TGTGCCAGCAGCCCAACGGGAGGGACAGGCGACGAGCAGTACTTC; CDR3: CASSPTGGTGDEQYF
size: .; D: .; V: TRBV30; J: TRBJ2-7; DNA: TGTGCCTGGAGTTCGGGGCCGTCTCCGATGGAGCAGTACTTC; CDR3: CAWSSGPSPMEQYF
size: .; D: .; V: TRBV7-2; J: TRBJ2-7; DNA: TGTGCCAGCGGCCCAGAGTGGGGGGGGCCCTACGAGCAGTACTTC; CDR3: CASGPEWGGPYEQYF
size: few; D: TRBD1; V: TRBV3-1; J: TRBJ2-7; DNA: TGTGCCAGCATCAAGACAGGGACCTACGAGCAGTACTTC; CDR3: CASIKTGTYEQYF
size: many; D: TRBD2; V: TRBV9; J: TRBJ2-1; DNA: TGTGCCAGCAGCGTAGCAACAGCGGGGAGAACCTACAATGAGCAGTTCTTC; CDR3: CASSVATAGRTYNEQFF
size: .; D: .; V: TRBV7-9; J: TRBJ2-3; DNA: TGTGCCAGCAGGTTGAACCCTGGCACTAGTTTCACAGATACGCAGTATTTT; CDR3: CASRLNPGTSFTDTQYF
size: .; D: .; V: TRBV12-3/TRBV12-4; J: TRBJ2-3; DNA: TGTGCCAGCAGTTTAGCCTCGGACTTCACAGATACGCAGTATTTT; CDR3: CASSLASDFTDTQYF
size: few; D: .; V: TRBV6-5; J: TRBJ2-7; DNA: TGTGCCAGCAGTTACTCCCATACCCCCTACGAGCAGTACTTC; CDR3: CASSYSHTPYEQYF
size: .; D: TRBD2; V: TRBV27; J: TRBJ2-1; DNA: TGTGCCAGCAGTTCCCCAACTTTTCCGGGACTAGCGAGGGGGAACAATGAGCAGTTCTTC; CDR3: CASSSPTFPGLARGNNEQFF
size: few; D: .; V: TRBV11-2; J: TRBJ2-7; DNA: TGTGCCAGCAGCGCGACCGGGACCCCGCCTTACGAGCAGTACTTC; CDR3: CASSATGTPPYEQYF
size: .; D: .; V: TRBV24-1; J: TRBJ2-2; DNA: TGTGCCACCAGTGATTTCCGAGGGAACCCCGGGGAGCTGTTTTTT; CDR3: CATSDFRGNPGELFF
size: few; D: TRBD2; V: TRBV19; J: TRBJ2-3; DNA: TGTGCCAGTGGAACGACTAGCGCCCGCACAGATACGCAGTATTTT; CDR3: CASGTTSARTDTQYF
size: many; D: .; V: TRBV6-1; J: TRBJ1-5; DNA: TGTGCCAGCAAGGAGGGGGGTCAGCCCCAGCATTTT; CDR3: CASKEGGQPQHF
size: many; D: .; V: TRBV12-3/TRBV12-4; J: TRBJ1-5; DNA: TGTGCCAGCGGTCGGCAGGCCCATCAGCCCCAGCATTTT; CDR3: CASGRQAHQPQHF